This is a list of T cell receptor beta chains from one sample in a study of radiotherapy plus CTLA-4 blockade in lung cancer. The table came from immunoSEQ multiplex PCR; TCRdb's copy has only in-frame clones and leaves some out. Of 58,000 or so clones in the sample, less than 85% were seen once. The sequences come from peripheral blood, collected from a patient treated with radiotherapy plus ipilimumab. The source of these receptors is a human donor with non-small cell lung cancer who had a complete response to radiotherapy plus ipilimumab. CDR3s include the opening cysteine and the closing phenylalanine or tryptophan. Fields, in order: clone size, V gene, J gene, CDR3 length, D gene, CDR3 DNA, CDR3 protein. The D gene is left open where the match is weak. Clone size is stated in some rows and not others, as once, few, many or a class when expanded.

-	TRBV5-1	TRBJ2-3	12	-	TGCGCCAGCAGGTCGGAGGGAGATACGCAGTATTTT	CASRSEGDTQYF
-	TRBV18	TRBJ1-3	16	-	TGTGCCAGCTCACCCGGACAGATGATCTCTGGAAACACCATATATTTT	CASSPGQMISGNTIYF
few	TRBV5-1	TRBJ2-7	15	TRBD1	TGCGCCAGCAGCTCCCCCGACAGGGGGGACTACGAGCAGTACTTC	CASSSPDRGDYEQYF
-	TRBV18	TRBJ2-2	19	TRBD1	TGTGCCAGCTCACCGCCTACTTGGGCAGGGGGTTCCCTCACCGGGGAGCTGTTTTTT	CASSPPTWAGGSLTGELFF
-	TRBV5-4	TRBJ1-2	16	-	TGTGCCAGCGGCTTGTTGTCCGGGAGTCCAAACTATGGCTACACCTTC	CASGLLSGSPNYGYTF
few	TRBV19	TRBJ1-2	15	-	TGTGCCAGTAGTCCCTCGCACAGGACTAACTATGGCTACACCTTC	CASSPSHRTNYGYTF
-	TRBV7-6	TRBJ1-1	14	-	TGTGCCAGCAGCCGCAGGACAGTGAACACTGAAGCTTTCTTT	CASSRRTVNTEAFF
-	TRBV7-2	TRBJ2-3	19	TRBD2	TGTGCCAGCAGCTTACCCAGCGGGGGGGCGACTCTCCTCACAGATACGCAGTATTTT	CASSLPSGGATLLTDTQYF
-	TRBV30	TRBJ1-2	13	-	TGTGCCTGGATGGGCAGGGACTTAGGTGGCTACACCTTC	CAWMGRDLGGYTF
-	TRBV21-1	TRBJ1-1	15	-	TGTGCCAGCAGCTGTAGGCGGGGTTTTAGGACTGAAGCTTTCTTT	CASSCRRGFRTEAFF
-	TRBV5-1	TRBJ2-6	16	TRBD1	TGCGCCAGCAGCACAACAGGGGGCTCTGGGGCCAACGTCCTGACTTTC	CASSTTGGSGANVLTF
few	TRBV2	TRBJ1-4	16	TRBD1	TGTGCCAGCAGTGGACAGGGGGCCTCAACTAATGAAAAACTGTTTTTT	CASSGQGASTNEKLFF
-	TRBV12-5	TRBJ2-5	13	-	TGTGCTAGTGGCCCGTCCAGGGAAGAGACCCAGTACTTC	CASGPSREETQYF
few	TRBV2	TRBJ1-4	15	-	TGTGCCAGCAGTGTAGCGACTTCATTCGGTGAAAAACTGTTTTTT	CASSVATSFGEKLFF
-	TRBV6-5	TRBJ2-3	16	-	TGTGCCAGCAGTTACGAGCGGACCCCTAGCACAGATACGCAGTATTTT	CASSYERTPSTDTQYF
-	TRBV11-2	TRBJ2-1	16	TRBD1	TGTGCCAGCAGCTTAGGGGACAGGGGGCGAGTCAATGAGCAGTTCTTC	CASSLGDRGRVNEQFF
-	TRBV4-3	TRBJ2-3	17	-	TGCGCCAGCAGCCAAGATCTGGTCAGGGGCGTGGCAGATACGCAGTATTTT	CASSQDLVRGVADTQYF
-	TRBV10-3	TRBJ2-7	16	TRBD1	TGTGCCATCAGTGACACCGGGGACAGGGCCTCCTACGAGCAGTACTTC	CAISDTGDRASYEQYF
-	TRBV19	TRBJ1-2	15	TRBD1	TGTGCCAGTAGTATGGGGACAGGGACCAACTATGGCTACACCTTC	CASSMGTGTNYGYTF
few	TRBV27	TRBJ1-1	13	-	TGTGCCAGCAGTCGTCAGGGGAACACTGAAGCTTTCTTT	CASSRQGNTEAFF
-	TRBV19	TRBJ1-2	14	TRBD1	TGTGCCAGTATCCCGACAGGGAATAACTATGGCTACACCTTC	CASIPTGNNYGYTF
-	TRBV29-1	TRBJ2-3	16	TRBD2	TGCAGCGCCAGACGGACTAGCGGGGGGGCAGGAGATACGCAGTATTTT	CSARRTSGGAGDTQYF
-	TRBV19	TRBJ1-2	14	TRBD1	TGTGCCAGTAGTACTAACGAACAGGGGTATGGCCACACCTTC	CASSTNEQGYGHTF
-	TRBV5-1	TRBJ2-1	15	-	TGCGCCAGCAGCTTTAGGGGGGGCATTGGGAATGAGCAGTTCTTC	CASSFRGGIGNEQFF
-	TRBV30	TRBJ2-3	17	TRBD2	TGTGCCTGGAGTGTTAGTTGGACTAGCGGGGTGGTAGATACGCAGTATTTT	CAWSVSWTSGVVDTQYF
once	TRBV18	TRBJ1-2	12	TRBD1	TGTGCTAGCTCACCGGACAGGGGTGGCTACACCTTC	CASSPDRGGYTF
-	TRBV4-3	TRBJ1-1	16	-	TGCGCCAGCAGCCCATCGCTTGGGGGGGCGGGATCTGAAGCTTTCTTT	CASSPSLGGAGSEAFF
-	TRBV30	TRBJ1-2	12	TRBD1	TGTGCCTGGAGGAAGGGACAGGTCGGCTACACCTTC	CAWRKGQVGYTF
few	TRBV10-2	TRBJ1-1	14	TRBD1	TGCGCCAGCAGTGCGTCGACAGGGGGGACTGAAGCTTTCTTT	CASSASTGGTEAFF
-	TRBV5-1	TRBJ1-5	15	TRBD1	TGCGCCAGCAGCTTCGAAGGGGGCGCGGGTCAGCCCCAGCATTTT	CASSFEGGAGQPQHF
-	TRBV2	TRBJ2-7	14	-	TGTGCCAGCAGTAAACAGGGTAGCTCCTACGAGCAGTACTTC	CASSKQGSSYEQYF
-	TRBV29-1	TRBJ1-1	15	TRBD1	TGCAGCGTGGGGGGTCCGGGACAGGGGTCCACTGAAGCTTTCTTT	CSVGGPGQGSTEAFF
few	TRBV6-6	TRBJ1-3	15	TRBD1	TGTGCCAGCAGTTACGGCGGACAGGGAGGAAACACCATATATTTT	CASSYGGQGGNTIYF
-	TRBV5-5	TRBJ1-2	16	TRBD1	TGTGCCAGCAGCTCCGGGACAGGCGAAAATAACTATGGCTACACCTTC	CASSSGTGENNYGYTF
-	TRBV12-5	TRBJ2-5	12	-	TGTGCTAGTGGTTTTTCGCGCGGGACCCAGTACTTC	CASGFSRGTQYF
-	TRBV7-2	TRBJ2-5	11	-	TGTGCCAGCAGCCCGCCGGGGACCCAGTACTTC	CASSPPGTQYF
-	TRBV18	TRBJ1-1	13	-	TGTGCCAGCTCTGAGGCCCCAAACACTGAAGCTTTCTTT	CASSEAPNTEAFF
-	TRBV11-2	TRBJ2-2	15	-	TGTGCCAGCAGCCTATCTCCGGGGAACACCGGGGAGCTGTTTTTT	CASSLSPGNTGELFF
-	TRBV30	TRBJ1-1	16	-	TGTGCCTGGAGTGTACGAGGGCGCGGGATGAACACTGAAGCTTTCTTT	CAWSVRGRGMNTEAFF
-	TRBV4-1	TRBJ2-2	15	-	TGCGCCAGCAACCAAGTACTAAAAAACACCGGGGAGCTGTTTTTT	CASNQVLKNTGELFF
-	TRBV10-3	TRBJ1-1	14	TRBD1	TGTGCCATCAGATCGACAGGGGAGGGGACTGAAGCTTTCTTT	CAIRSTGEGTEAFF
-	TRBV2	TRBJ2-3	13	-	TGTGCCAGCAGTGAGTGGCGCACAGATACGCAGTATTTT	CASSEWRTDTQYF
-	TRBV7-9	TRBJ2-2	15	TRBD1	TGTGCCAGCAGCGAAGGGACAGCGAACACCGGGGAGCTGTTTTTT	CASSEGTANTGELFF
-	TRBV11-2	TRBJ2-5	11	-	TGTGCCAGCAGCCTCCAAGAGACCCAGTACTTC	CASSLQETQYF
-	TRBV2	TRBJ1-4	15	-	TGTGCCAGCAGTGATCTGGGGACTTTAAATGAAAAACTGTTTTTT	CASSDLGTLNEKLFF
-	TRBV11-3	TRBJ2-3	16	TRBD2	TGTGCCAGCAGCCCCAGGGGACTAGCGGGAGAAGATACGCAGTATTTT	CASSPRGLAGEDTQYF
-	TRBV19	TRBJ2-5	15	TRBD2	TGTGCCAGTAGTATGACGGGACTAGCGTCCGAGACCCAGTACTTC	CASSMTGLASETQYF
once	TRBV15	TRBJ2-7	14	-	TGTGCCACCAGCAGAGACAGACTAAAATACGAGCAGTACTTC	CATSRDRLKYEQYF